The entry below describes one T cell receptor beta chain. The data were obtained in a study of blood T cell repertoires in COVID-19. The wider study: Sites in the United States, Italy and Spain provided acute and convalescent COVID-19 samples. The cDNA or gDNA used as material had been derived from T cells, B-cell-depleted T cells, or PBMCs.

This CDR3 region has 15 residues. Trimming removed 0 bases at V and 7 bases at J, with 15 bases between. Germline values: CDR1 MGHRA, CDR2 YSYEKL. In the source study's methods: Nucleated cell counts were estimated from reference gene primer amplification. Assay: immunoSEQ multiplex PCR; the TCRdb copy retains only in-frame clones and omits some. That table furnishes V, J and clone size, whereas the DNA furnished D and trimming. The data hold just under 250,000 clones, with around 86% observed a single time. Sequencing was performed on peripheral blood. The V and J genes are TRBV4-1 and TRBJ1-2; weak D call: TRBD1 (5 bases). The TCR originated in a woman aged 25 to 39 who had recovered from COVID-19. CDR3 in DNA: TGCGCCAGCAGCCAAGATTGGCTTGGGGCTAGTGGCTACACCTTC. It codes for CASSQDWLGASGYTF.